The sample holds one count of the clone carrying this T cell receptor beta chain. The source of the sample is a study of shared clonotypes between healthy human individuals. The germline V gene has CDR1 MNHEY and CDR2 SVGAGI. CDR3 size: 14 residues. The germline V and J ends were trimmed by 6 bases and 0 bases, with 12 bases remaining between them. Some clones are missing from TCRdb's copy, which holds only in-frame ones; the method was immunoSEQ multiplex PCR. Here the sample spans approximately 440,000 clones, more than 70% being singletons. Material: PBMCs. The chain employs TRBV6-5 and TRBJ2-7, with D unclear. This receptor was identified in a middle-aged woman in good health. Some clones in this sample may be carry-over from other donors' samples. CDR3 coding DNA: TGTGCCAGCAGAGCCCCCAAGGGCTCCTACGAGCAGTACTTC. This translates into CASRAPKGSYEQYF.